This T cell receptor (beta chain) was identified in a study of Graves' ophthalmopathy and Graves' hyperthyroidism. Study findings and constraints: Among expanded thyroid clonotypes above 0.001 frequency, most also occurred in blood. Ophthalmopathy versus stable hyperthyroidism: 13-signature model gave less than 90% sensitivity, 81.08% specificity.

The sample holds a few counts of this clonotype. What it binds is unknown. Excluded were patients with other autoimmune diseases, uncontrolled infections, pregnancy or lactation. Clinical symptoms, serum thyroxine, TRAb, thyroid ultrasound and orbital computed tomography determined diagnosis. The CDR3 is made up of 15 amino acids. The germline V gene has CDR1 MGHDK and CDR2 SYGVNS. Trimming pared 3 bases from V and 0 bases from J, leaving 9 bases between. As the template, RNA transcripts were used to amplify TCR beta CDR3 regions. Following a first-round RT-PCR that used HTBI primers, a second-round multiplex PCR was carried out. TCRdb redid the calling of the multiplex PCR reads with MiXCR, one entry per CDR3 protein. The sample yields over a million distinct CDR3 sequences, approximately 35% seen once.

Sequences were obtained from peripheral blood or thyroid tissue (not recorded which). J is TRBJ1-3 and V is TRBV25-1; D is unresolved. The TCR was taken from an adult man with Graves' hyperthyroidism. The CDR3 is CASSDSPHSGNTIYF. The CDR3 bases are TGTGCCAGCAGTGATAGCCCCCACTCTGGAAACACCATATATTTT. Full variable domain (remainder filled in from reference TRBV25-1 and TRBJ1-3): EADIYQTPRYLVIGTGKKITLECSQTMGHDKMYWYQQDPGMELHLIHYSYGVNSTEKGDLSSESTVSRIRTEHFPLTLESARPSHTSQYLCASSDSPHSGNTIYFGEGSWLTVV.